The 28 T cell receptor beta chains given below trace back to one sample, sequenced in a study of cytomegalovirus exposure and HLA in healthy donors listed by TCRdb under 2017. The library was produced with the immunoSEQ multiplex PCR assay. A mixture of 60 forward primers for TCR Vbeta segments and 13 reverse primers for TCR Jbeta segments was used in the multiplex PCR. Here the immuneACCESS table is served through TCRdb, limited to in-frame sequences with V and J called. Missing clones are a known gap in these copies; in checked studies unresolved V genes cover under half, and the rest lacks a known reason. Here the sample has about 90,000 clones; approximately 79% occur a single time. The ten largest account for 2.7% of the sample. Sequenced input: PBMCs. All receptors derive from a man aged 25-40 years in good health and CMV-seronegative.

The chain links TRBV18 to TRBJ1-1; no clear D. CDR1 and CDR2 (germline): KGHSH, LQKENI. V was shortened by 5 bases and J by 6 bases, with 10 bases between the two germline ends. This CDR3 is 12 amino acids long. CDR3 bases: TGTGCCAGCTCATTTGGGAGGTCTGAAGCTTTCTTT. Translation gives CASSFGRSEAFF.

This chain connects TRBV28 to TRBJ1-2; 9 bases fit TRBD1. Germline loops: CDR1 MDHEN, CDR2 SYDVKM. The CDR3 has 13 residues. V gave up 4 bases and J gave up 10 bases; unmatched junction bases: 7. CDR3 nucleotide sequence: TGTGCCAGCAGTTCCGGGACAGGGTTGATCTACACCTTC. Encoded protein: CASSSGTGLIYTF.

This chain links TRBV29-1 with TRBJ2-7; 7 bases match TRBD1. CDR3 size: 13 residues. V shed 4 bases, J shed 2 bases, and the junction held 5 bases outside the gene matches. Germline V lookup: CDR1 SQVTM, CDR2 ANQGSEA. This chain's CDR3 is CSVVGQRPYEQYF. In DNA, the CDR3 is TGCAGCGTTGTGGGACAGCGTCCCTACGAGCAGTACTTC.

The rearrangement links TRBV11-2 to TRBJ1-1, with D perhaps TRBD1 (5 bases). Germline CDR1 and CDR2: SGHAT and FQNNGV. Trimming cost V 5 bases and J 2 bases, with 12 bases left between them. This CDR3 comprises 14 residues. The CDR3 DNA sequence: TGTGCCAGCAGCGCAGACAGACTTAACACTGAAGCTTTCTTT. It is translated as CASSADRLNTEAFF.

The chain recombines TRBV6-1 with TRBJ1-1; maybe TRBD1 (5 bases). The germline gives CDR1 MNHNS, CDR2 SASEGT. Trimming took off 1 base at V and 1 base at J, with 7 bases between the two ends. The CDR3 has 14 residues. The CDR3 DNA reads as TGTGCCAGCAGTGAAGGGGGGGGGAACACTGAAGCTTTCTTT. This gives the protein CASSEGGGNTEAFF.

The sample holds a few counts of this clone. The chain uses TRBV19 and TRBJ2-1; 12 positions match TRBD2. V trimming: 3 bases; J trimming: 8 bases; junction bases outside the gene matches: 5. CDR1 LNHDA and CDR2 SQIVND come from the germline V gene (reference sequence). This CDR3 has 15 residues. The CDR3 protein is CASSISSGGAYEQFF. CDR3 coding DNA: TGTGCCAGTAGTATTTCTAGCGGGGGGGCCTATGAGCAGTTCTTC.

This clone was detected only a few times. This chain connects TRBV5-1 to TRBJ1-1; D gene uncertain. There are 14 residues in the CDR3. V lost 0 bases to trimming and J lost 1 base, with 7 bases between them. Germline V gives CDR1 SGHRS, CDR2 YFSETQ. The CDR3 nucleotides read TGCGCCAGCAGCTTGGATTCAGGGAACACTGAAGCTTTCTTT. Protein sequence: CASSLDSGNTEAFF.

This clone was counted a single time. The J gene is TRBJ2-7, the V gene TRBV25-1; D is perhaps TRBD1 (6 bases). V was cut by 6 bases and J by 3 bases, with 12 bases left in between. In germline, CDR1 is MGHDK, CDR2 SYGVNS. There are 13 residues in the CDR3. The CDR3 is CASRARGNYEQYF. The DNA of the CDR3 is TGTGCCAGCAGGGCGAGGGGGAACTACGAGCAGTACTTC.

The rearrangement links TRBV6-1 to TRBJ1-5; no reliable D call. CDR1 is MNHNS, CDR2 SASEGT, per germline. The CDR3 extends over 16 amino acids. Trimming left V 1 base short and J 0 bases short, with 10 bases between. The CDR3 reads CASSEGRSVSNQPQHF. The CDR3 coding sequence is TGTGCCAGCAGTGAAGGTCGGTCGGTTAGCAATCAGCCCCAGCATTTT.

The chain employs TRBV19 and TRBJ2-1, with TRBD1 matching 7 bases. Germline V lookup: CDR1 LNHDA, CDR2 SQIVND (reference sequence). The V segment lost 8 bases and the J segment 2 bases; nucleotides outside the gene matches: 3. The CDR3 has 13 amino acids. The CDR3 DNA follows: TGTGCCAGTCAGACAGGGCCCTACAATGAGCAGTTCTTC. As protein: CASQTGPYNEQFF.

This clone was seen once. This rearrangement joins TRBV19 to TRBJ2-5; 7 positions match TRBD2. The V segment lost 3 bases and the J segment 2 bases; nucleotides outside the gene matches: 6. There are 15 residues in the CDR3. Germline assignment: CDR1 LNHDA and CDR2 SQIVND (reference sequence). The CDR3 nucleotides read TGTGCCAGTAGTATGTGGGGGGGGTTACAAGAGACCCAGTACTTC. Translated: CASSMWGGLQETQYF.

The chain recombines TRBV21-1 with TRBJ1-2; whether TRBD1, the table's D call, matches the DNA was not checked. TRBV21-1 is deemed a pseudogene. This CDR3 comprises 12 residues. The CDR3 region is CATRARSYGYTF. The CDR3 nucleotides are TGTGCGACCAGGGCACGGAGCTATGGCTACACCTTC.

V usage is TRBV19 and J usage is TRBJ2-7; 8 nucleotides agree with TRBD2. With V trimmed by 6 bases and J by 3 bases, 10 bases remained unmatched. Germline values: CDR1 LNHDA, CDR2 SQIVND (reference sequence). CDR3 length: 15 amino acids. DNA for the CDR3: TGTGCCAGTAGCCCCGTTATAGCGGGGTTCTACGAGCAGTACTTC. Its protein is CASSPVIAGFYEQYF.

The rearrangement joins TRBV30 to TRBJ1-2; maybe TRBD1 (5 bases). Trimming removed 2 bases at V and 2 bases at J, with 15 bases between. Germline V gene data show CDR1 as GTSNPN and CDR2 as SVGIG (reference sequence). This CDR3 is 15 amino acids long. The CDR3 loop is CAWSPGGVGNYGYTF. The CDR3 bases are TGTGCCTGGAGTCCCGGGGGGGTAGGAAACTATGGCTACACCTTC.

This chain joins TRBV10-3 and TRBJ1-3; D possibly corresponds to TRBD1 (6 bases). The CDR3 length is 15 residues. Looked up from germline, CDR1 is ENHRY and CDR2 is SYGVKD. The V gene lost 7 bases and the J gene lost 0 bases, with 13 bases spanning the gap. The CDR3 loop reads CAINEGESSGNTIYF. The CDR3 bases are TGTGCCATCAACGAGGGGGAAAGCTCTGGAAACACCATATATTTT.

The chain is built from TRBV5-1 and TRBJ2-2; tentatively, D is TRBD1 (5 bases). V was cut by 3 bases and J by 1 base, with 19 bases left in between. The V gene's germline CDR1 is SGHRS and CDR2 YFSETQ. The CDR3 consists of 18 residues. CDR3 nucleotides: TGCGCCAGCAGCTCCGAAAGCAGGGCAGGGCTGAACACCGGGGAGCTGTTTTTT. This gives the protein CASSSESRAGLNTGELFF.

CDR3 in amino acids: CASSLPQGGSPLHF. The CDR3 region has the DNA TGTGCCAGCAGCTTGCCCCAGGGAGGATCACCCCTCCACTTT. This chain links TRBV5-4 with TRBJ1-6, with a possible D match to TRBD1 (5 bases). CDR3 length equals 14 residues. Germline V gene lookup returns CDR1 SGHNT and CDR2 YYREEE (reference sequence). V was shortened by 1 base and J by 10 bases, with 12 bases between the two germline ends.

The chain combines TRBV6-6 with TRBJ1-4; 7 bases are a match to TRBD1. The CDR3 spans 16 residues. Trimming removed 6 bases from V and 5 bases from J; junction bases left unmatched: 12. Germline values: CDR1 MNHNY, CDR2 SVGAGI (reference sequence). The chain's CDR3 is CASSPQSGTANEKLFF. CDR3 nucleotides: TGTGCCAGCAGCCCCCAGAGTGGGACAGCAAATGAAAAACTGTTTTTT.

The CDR3 region is CSVRGLLADTQYF. The CDR3 DNA follows: TGCAGCGTTCGCGGGTTATTGGCAGATACGCAGTATTTT. The gene calls are TRBV29-1 and TRBJ2-3, with D tentatively TRBD2 (5 bases). Trimming removed 5 bases at V and 4 bases at J, with 13 bases between. Germline CDR1 is SQVTM and CDR2 is ANQGSEA. This CDR3 has 13 residues.

The CDR3 region is CASSLSWNTEAFF. DNA for the CDR3: TGTGCCAGCAGCTTAAGCTGGAACACTGAAGCTTTCTTT. V usage is TRBV13 and J usage is TRBJ1-1; D is uncertain. V dropped 2 bases and J dropped 1 base, with 5 bases sitting between them. Germline assignment: CDR1 PRHDT and CDR2 FYEKMQ (reference sequence). The CDR3 length is 13 residues.

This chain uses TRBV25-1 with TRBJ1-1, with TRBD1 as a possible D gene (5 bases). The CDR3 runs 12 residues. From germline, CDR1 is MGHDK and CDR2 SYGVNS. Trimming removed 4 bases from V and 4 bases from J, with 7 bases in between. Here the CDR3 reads CASSVGATEAFF. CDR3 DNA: TGTGCCAGCAGTGTAGGGGCCACTGAAGCTTTCTTT.

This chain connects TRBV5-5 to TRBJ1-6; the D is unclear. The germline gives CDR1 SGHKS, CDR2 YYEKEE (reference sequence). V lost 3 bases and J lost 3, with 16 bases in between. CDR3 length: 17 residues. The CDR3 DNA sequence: TGTGCCAGCAGCTCGCGTGAGGGAGCTTTCTATAATTCACCCCTCCACTTT. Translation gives CASSSREGAFYNSPLHF.

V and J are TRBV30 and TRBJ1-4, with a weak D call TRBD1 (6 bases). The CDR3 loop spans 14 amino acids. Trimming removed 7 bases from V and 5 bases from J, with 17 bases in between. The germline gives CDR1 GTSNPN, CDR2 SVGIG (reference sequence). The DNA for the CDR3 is TGTGCCTCTAACAGGGTCGAGGGGAATGAAAAACTGTTTTTT. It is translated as CASNRVEGNEKLFF.

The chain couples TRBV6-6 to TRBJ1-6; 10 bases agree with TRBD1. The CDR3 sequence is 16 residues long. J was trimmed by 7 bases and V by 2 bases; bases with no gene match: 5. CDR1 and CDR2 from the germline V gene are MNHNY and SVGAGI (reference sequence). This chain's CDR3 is CASSYPGQGRNSPLHF. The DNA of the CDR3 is TGTGCCAGCAGTTACCCGGGACAGGGGAGGAATTCACCCCTCCACTTT.

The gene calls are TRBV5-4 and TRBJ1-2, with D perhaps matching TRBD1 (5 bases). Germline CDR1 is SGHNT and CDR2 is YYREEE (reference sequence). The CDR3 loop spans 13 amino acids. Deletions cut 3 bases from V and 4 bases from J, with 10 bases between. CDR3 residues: CASSSDRFYGYTF. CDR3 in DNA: TGTGCCAGCAGCTCCGACAGATTCTATGGCTACACCTTC.

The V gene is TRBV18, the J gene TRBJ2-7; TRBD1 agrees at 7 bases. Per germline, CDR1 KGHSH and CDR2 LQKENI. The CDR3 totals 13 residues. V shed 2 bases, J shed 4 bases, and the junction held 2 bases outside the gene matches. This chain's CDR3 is CASSPSRGYEQYF. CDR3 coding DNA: TGTGCCAGCTCACCATCCAGGGGGTACGAGCAGTACTTC.

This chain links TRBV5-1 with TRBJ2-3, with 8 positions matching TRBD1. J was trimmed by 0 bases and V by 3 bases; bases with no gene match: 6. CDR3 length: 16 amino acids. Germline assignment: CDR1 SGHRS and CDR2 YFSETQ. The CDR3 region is CASSSPGTGSTDTQYF. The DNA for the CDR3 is TGCGCCAGCAGCTCCCCCGGGACAGGTAGCACAGATACGCAGTATTTT.

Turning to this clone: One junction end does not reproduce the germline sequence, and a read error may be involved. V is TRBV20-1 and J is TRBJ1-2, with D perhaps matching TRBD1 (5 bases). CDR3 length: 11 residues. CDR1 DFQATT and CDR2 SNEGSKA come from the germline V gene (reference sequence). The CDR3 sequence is CSAWTPQLTAF. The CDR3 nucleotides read TGCAGTGCGTGGACACCGCAGCTTACGGCCTTC.